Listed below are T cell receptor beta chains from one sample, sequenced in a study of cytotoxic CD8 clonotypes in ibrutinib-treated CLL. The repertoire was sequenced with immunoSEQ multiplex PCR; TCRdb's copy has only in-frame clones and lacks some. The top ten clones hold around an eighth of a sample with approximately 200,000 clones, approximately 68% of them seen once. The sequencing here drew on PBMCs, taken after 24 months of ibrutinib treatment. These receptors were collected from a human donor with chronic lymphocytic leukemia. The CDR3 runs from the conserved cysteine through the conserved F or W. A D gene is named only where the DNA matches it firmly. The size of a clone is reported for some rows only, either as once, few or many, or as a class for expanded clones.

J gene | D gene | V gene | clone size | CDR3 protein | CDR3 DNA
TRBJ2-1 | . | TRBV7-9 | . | CASSTGLTWNEQFF | TGTGCCAGCAGCACGGGCCTTACGTGGAATGAGCAGTTCTTC
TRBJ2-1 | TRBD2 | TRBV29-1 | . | CSVHAGTSGRNEQFF | TGCAGCGTTCACGCCGGGACTAGCGGGAGGAATGAGCAGTTCTTC
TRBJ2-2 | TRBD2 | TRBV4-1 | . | CASSPTGGSGELFF | TGCGCCAGCAGCCCCACGGGGGGTTCCGGGGAGCTGTTTTTT
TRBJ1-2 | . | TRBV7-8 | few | CASRGRVTNGYTF | TGTGCCAGCAGAGGACGGGTAACTAATGGCTACACCTTC
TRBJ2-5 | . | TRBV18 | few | CASGPMGQETQYF | TGTGCCAGCGGCCCGATGGGCCAAGAGACCCAGTACTTC
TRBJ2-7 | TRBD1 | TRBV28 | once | CASSLRQGSKNEQYF | TGTGCCAGCAGCCTACGACAGGGCAGTAAAAACGAGCAGTACTTC
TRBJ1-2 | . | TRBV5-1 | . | CASSLNRDYGYTF | TGCGCCAGCAGCTTGAACAGAGACTATGGCTACACCTTC
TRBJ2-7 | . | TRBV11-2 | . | CASSFTRSLDEQYF | TGTGCCAGCAGCTTCACTAGAAGTCTGGACGAGCAGTACTTC
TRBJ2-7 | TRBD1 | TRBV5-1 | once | CASSLLPGQNYEQYF | TGCGCCAGCAGCTTACTTCCGGGACAGAACTACGAGCAGTACTTC
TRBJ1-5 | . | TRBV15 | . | CATSPRWGSGQPQHF | TGTGCCACCAGCCCACGGTGGGGGTCGGGTCAGCCCCAGCATTTT
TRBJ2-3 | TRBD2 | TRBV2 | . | CASSEGWLAAQSTDTQYF | TGTGCCAGCAGTGAAGGGTGGCTAGCGGCACAGTCCACAGATACGCAGTATTTT
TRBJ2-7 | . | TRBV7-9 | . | CASSPDPPYEQYF | TGTGCCAGCAGCCCCGACCCCCCCTACGAGCAGTACTTC
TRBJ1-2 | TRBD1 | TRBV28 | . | CASSALGQASRYGYTF | TGTGCCAGCAGTGCACTAGGACAGGCGTCCCGGTATGGCTACACCTTC
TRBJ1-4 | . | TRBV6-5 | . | CASREAGGEKLFF | TGTGCCAGCAGAGAGGCCGGAGGCGAAAAACTGTTTTTT
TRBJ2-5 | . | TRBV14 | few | CASSQTGVLKTQYF | TGTGCCAGCAGCCAAACCGGGGTATTAAAGACCCAGTACTTC
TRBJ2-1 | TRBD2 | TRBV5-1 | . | CASSVTSGSMPYNEQFF | TGCGCCAGCAGCGTTACTAGCGGGAGTATGCCCTACAATGAGCAGTTCTTC
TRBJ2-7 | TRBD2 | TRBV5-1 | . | CASSLASSGYEQYF | TGCGCCAGCAGCTTGGCCTCTAGCGGGTACGAGCAGTACTTC
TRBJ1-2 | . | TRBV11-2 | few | CASSLEQFYGYTF | TGTGCCAGCAGCTTAGAACAATTCTATGGCTACACCTTC
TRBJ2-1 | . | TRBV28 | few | CASSLAAVEQFF | TGTGCCAGCAGTTTAGCGGCAGTTGAGCAGTTCTTC
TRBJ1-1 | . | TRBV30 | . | CACVPLGVSTEAFF | TGTGCTTGCGTACCCCTGGGGGTGAGCACTGAAGCTTTCTTT
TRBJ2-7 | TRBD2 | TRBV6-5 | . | CATKAGGGDEQYF | TGTGCCACCAAAGCGGGAGGGGGCGACGAGCAGTACTTC
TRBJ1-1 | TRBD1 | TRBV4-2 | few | CASSQVPGQGREAFF | TGTGCCAGCAGCCAAGTCCCGGGACAGGGCCGGGAAGCTTTCTTT
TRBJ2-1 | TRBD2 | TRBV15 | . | CATSLSGRIYNEQFF | TGTGCCACCAGCCTTAGCGGGAGGATATACAATGAGCAGTTCTTC
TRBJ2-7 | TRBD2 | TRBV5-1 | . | CASSPGTSNYEQYF | TGCGCCAGCAGCCCCGGGACTAGTAACTACGAGCAGTACTTC
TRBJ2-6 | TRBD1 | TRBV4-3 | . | CASSYGTGGSGANVLTF | TGCGCCAGCAGCTACGGGACAGGTGGCTCTGGGGCCAACGTCCTGACTTTC
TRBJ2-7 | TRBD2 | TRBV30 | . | CAWRRRRLAVYEQYF | TGTGCCTGGAGAAGGAGGAGGCTAGCGGTCTACGAGCAGTACTTC
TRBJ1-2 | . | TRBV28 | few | CASSLGQKRGYGYTF | TGTGCCAGCAGTTTAGGACAGAAGCGAGGCTATGGCTACACCTTC
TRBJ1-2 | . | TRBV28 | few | CASSDRTNYGYTF | TGTGCCAGCTCTGACAGGACTAACTATGGCTACACCTTC
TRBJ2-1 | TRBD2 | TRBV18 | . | CASSPRGTSGSNEQFF | TGTGCCAGCTCACCACGGGGGACTAGCGGGAGCAATGAGCAGTTCTTC
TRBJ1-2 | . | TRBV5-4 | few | CASGRQGYGYTF | TGTGCCAGCGGGCGGCAGGGTTATGGCTACACCTTC
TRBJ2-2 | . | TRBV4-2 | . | CASSQLTHPNTGELFF | TGTGCCAGCAGCCAATTGACCCATCCGAACACCGGGGAGCTGTTTTTT
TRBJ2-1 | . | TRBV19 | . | CASSFLFNEQFF | TGTGCCAGTAGTTTCTTGTTCAATGAGCAGTTCTTC
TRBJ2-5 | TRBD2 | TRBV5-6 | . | CASSPGLARETQYF | TGTGCCAGCAGCCCGGGACTAGCGAGGGAGACCCAGTACTTC